The 24 T cell receptor beta chains presented below share a single source sample, sequenced in a study of memory CD4+ T cells and cytomegalovirus serostatus. The sort gate was single viable CD3+CD4+CD8-CD45RO+ cells for memory CD4+ T cells. Assay used: immunoSEQ multiplex PCR; TCRdb lists only in-frame clones, some missing. The sample lists around 50,000 clones, roughly 78% occurring once. The source material was memory CD4+ T cells from blood. These receptors came from an adult in good health and CMV-seronegative.

V gene TRBV5-1 combines with J gene TRBJ1-2, with a weak D call TRBD1 (5 bases). Between the trimmed V and J ends, which lost 0 bases and 13 bases, there was a span of 13 bases. Per the germline V gene, CDR1 is SGHRS and CDR2 is YFSETQ. The CDR3 is made up of 12 amino acids. The CDR3 here is CASSLVAGTFTF. For the CDR3, the DNA is TGCGCCAGCAGCTTGGTGGCAGGGACCTTCACCTTC.

J is TRBJ2-5 and V is TRBV7-2, with 7 bases matching TRBD1. Germline V lookup: CDR1 SGHTA, CDR2 FQGNSA. The CDR3 totals 14 residues. V gave up 3 bases and J gave up 2 bases; unmatched junction bases: 3. Here the CDR3 DNA reads TGTGCCAGCAGCTTTCCGGGACAGCAAGAGACCCAGTACTTC. It encodes CASSFPGQQETQYF.

J is TRBJ2-1 and V is TRBV29-1; D possibly corresponds to TRBD2 (6 bases). Germline CDR1 SQVTM, CDR2 ANQGSEA. V dropped 6 bases and J dropped 2 bases, with 17 bases sitting between them. CDR3 length: 15 residues. In nucleotides, the CDR3 is TGCAGCGTGGGACGGGCTAGCGAACCCTACAATGAGCAGTTCTTC. It yields the protein CSVGRASEPYNEQFF.

The genes are TRBV5-4 and TRBJ2-5; D possibly corresponds to TRBD2 (6 bases). Germline-derived CDR1 and CDR2 are SGHNT and YYREEE (reference sequence). Trimming shortened V by 4 bases and J by 2 bases, and 18 bases separated the two germline ends. The CDR3 covers 16 residues. CDR3 in DNA: TGTGCCAGCAGCCACTTACCCCGGGAGCTACAAGAGACCCAGTACTTC. It specifies CASSHLPRELQETQYF.

The chain recombines TRBV28 with TRBJ1-2; D perhaps matches TRBD1 (6 bases). Germline V gives CDR1 MDHEN, CDR2 SYDVKM. Trimming cost V 3 bases and J 8 bases, with 13 bases left between them. This CDR3 spans 13 amino acids. The chain's CDR3 is CASSLGGHIGYTF. The CDR3 DNA is TGTGCCAGCAGTTTGGGGGGCCATATCGGCTACACCTTC.

J is TRBJ2-7 and V is TRBV7-9; D unclear. The CDR3 has 14 amino acids. Germline V gene sequence: CDR1 SEHNR, CDR2 FQNEAQ (reference sequence). V was cut by 3 bases and J by 7 bases, with 16 bases left in between. In DNA, the CDR3 is TGTGCCAGCAGCTTTGGAATGTTGACGGAAGAGCAGTACTTC. This gives the protein CASSFGMLTEEQYF.

The chain recombines TRBV10-1 with TRBJ2-1, with D unclear. The germline gives CDR1 WNHNN, CDR2 SYGVQD (reference sequence). This CDR3 spans 11 amino acids. V dropped 3 bases and J dropped 3 bases, with 0 bases sitting between them. DNA for the CDR3: TGCGCCAGCAGTGACTACAATGAGCAGTTCTTC. Residues: CASSDYNEQFF.

The rearrangement uses TRBV4-2 and TRBJ2-7; 8 nucleotides line up with TRBD2. Germline CDR1 is LGHNA and CDR2 is YNFKEQ. CDR3 length: 19 amino acids. V trimming: 2 bases; J trimming: 0 bases; junction bases outside the gene matches: 15. The CDR3 spells CASSQPAELTSASSYEQYF. The CDR3 bases are TGTGCCAGCAGCCAACCAGCCGAATTGACTAGCGCTAGCTCCTACGAGCAGTACTTC.

The gene calls are TRBV30 and TRBJ2-5, with D hard to call. The CDR3 loop spans 15 amino acids. CDR1 and CDR2 (germline): GTSNPN, SVGIG (reference sequence). Between the trimmed V and J ends, which lost 0 bases and 0 bases, there was a span of 11 bases. The CDR3 reads CAWSVMPAYQETQYF. The CDR3 DNA sequence: TGTGCCTGGAGTGTAATGCCCGCGTACCAAGAGACCCAGTACTTC. Using reference TRBV30 and TRBJ2-5 for the parts outside the CDR3, the full variable domain is SQTIHQWPATLVQPVGSPLSLECTVEGTSNPNLYWYRQAAGRGLQLLFYSVGIGQISSEVPQNLSASRPQDRQFILSSKKLLLSDSGFYLCAWSVMPAYQETQYFGPGTRLLVL.

V is TRBV4-1 and J is TRBJ2-3; 10 bases align to TRBD2. CDR1 is MGHRA and CDR2 is YSYEKL in the germline V gene. The CDR3 loop spans 17 amino acids. V was pared by 0 bases and J by 6 bases, with 9 bases of the junction left unmatched. In nucleotides, the CDR3 is TGCGCCAGCAGCCAAGATTCGCCCCTAGCGGGAGCCGATACGCAGTATTTT. Its protein product is CASSQDSPLAGADTQYF.

The chain employs TRBV5-4 and TRBJ2-2; D gene ambiguous. This CDR3 is 13 amino acids long. Germline CDR1 is SGHNT and CDR2 is YYREEE (reference sequence). Trimming removed 1 base from V and 6 bases from J, with 7 bases in between. This chain's CDR3 is CASSLFSAGELFF. The CDR3 DNA sequence: TGTGCCAGCAGCTTGTTCTCTGCCGGGGAGCTGTTTTTT.

The chain joins TRBV9 to TRBJ2-7; 10 bases match TRBD1. Germline V gene lookup returns CDR1 SGDLS and CDR2 YYNGEE. V was clipped by 4 bases and J by 7 bases; unmatched bases: 17. There are 17 residues in the CDR3. CDR3 region: CASSPTGQGTTFGEQYF. As DNA, the CDR3 is TGTGCCAGCAGCCCCACGGGACAGGGGACGACCTTTGGGGAGCAGTACTTC.

J is TRBJ2-2 and V is TRBV19, with D unclear. Trimming took 5 bases from V and 1 from J, leaving 11 bases between them. Germline V gene sequence: CDR1 LNHDA, CDR2 SQIVND (reference sequence). The CDR3 loop spans 15 amino acids. The CDR3 nucleotides are TGTGCCAGTAGTCGGACCGACGGGAACACCGGGGAGCTGTTTTTT. It is translated as CASSRTDGNTGELFF.

The chain joins TRBV7-2 to TRBJ1-5; no definite D call. This CDR3 contains 12 residues. Germline V gives CDR1 SGHTA, CDR2 FQGNSA. The V gene lost 4 bases and the J gene lost 7 bases, with 8 bases spanning the gap. The chain's CDR3 is CASSSRAQPQHF. CDR3 sequence (DNA): TGTGCCAGCAGCTCTCGTGCCCAGCCCCAGCATTTT. The full variable domain, in which reference TRBV7-2 and TRBJ1-5 provide the parts outside the CDR3, is GAGVSQSPSNKVTEKGKDVELRCDPISGHTALYWYRQSLGQGLEFLIYFQGNSAPDKSGLPSDRFSAERTGGSVSTLTIQRTQQEDSAVYLCASSSRAQPQHFGDGTRLSIL.

V is TRBV20-1 and J is TRBJ2-7; unclear D gene. This CDR3 spans 11 amino acids. Trimming left V 1 base short and J 5 bases short, with 6 bases between. In germline, CDR1 is DFQATT, CDR2 SNEGSKA (reference sequence). The CDR3 loop is CSARVLNEQYF. The DNA of the CDR3 is TGCAGTGCTAGAGTATTGAACGAGCAGTACTTC.

The V and J genes are TRBV28 and TRBJ2-7; 13 bases map to TRBD2. Losses at the gene ends were 9 bases for V and 7 bases for J; bases not matched to a gene: 6. Germline CDR1 reads MDHEN; CDR2 reads SYDVKM. The CDR3 loop spans 13 amino acids. The CDR3 region has the DNA TGTGCCAGTACTAGCGGGAGGGTTGGAGAGCAGTACTTC. Amino acids: CASTSGRVGEQYF.

This clone was counted a few times. The CDR3 region has the DNA TGTGCCAGCTCCGACAACAGGGTTGGCAACACTGAAGCTTTCTTT. Translating it yields CASSDNRVGNTEAFF. V gene TRBV18 combines with J gene TRBJ1-1; possibly TRBD1 for D (6 bases). The CDR3 has 15 residues. Germline V gene lookup returns CDR1 KGHSH and CDR2 LQKENI. Trimming took off 6 bases at V and 2 bases at J, with 16 bases between the two ends.

The rearrangement uses TRBV14 and TRBJ2-7; 14 nucleotides agree with TRBD2. V lost 1 base and J lost 7; bases outside the gene matches: 3. The CDR3 consists of 15 residues. Germline V gene sequence: CDR1 SGHDN, CDR2 FVKESK. CDR3 residues: CASSQVTSGRVEQYF. CDR3 in DNA: TGTGCCAGCAGCCAAGTGACTAGCGGGAGGGTGGAGCAGTACTTC.

The chain recombines TRBV11-2 with TRBJ2-1, with 8 nucleotides matching TRBD2. CDR1 and CDR2 from the germline V gene are SGHAT and FQNNGV. V shed 5 bases, J shed 0 bases, and the junction held 9 bases outside the gene matches. The length of the CDR3 is 17 residues. The CDR3 DNA reads as TGTGCCAGCAGCCCGGGGGGGGCACGAATCTCCTACAATGAGCAGTTCTTC. It encodes CASSPGGARISYNEQFF.

The chain has TRBV5-6 and TRBJ2-1, with 12 nucleotides matching TRBD2. CDR3 length: 17 residues. The ends lost 4 bases at V and 2 bases at J; junction bases unmatched: 7. Germline V CDR1 and CDR2: SGHDT, YYEEEE. CDR3 nucleotide sequence: TGTGCCAGCAGCCCACCCACTAGCGGGAGGCCCTACAATGAGCAGTTCTTC. This translates into CASSPPTSGRPYNEQFF.

The chain carries TRBV28 and TRBJ1-1, with 8 bases aligning to TRBD1. In germline, CDR1 is MDHEN, CDR2 SYDVKM. V lost 5 bases, J lost 11 bases, and 7 bases stayed unmatched. The CDR3 contains 12 residues. CDR3 residues: CASSAMTGEAFF. CDR3 nucleotide sequence: TGTGCCAGCAGTGCGATGACAGGGGAGGCTTTCTTT.

This clone turned up a few times. This chain connects TRBV6-5 to TRBJ1-1; 8 bases align to TRBD1. V shed 6 bases, J shed 10 bases, and the junction held 13 bases outside the gene matches. This CDR3 contains 14 residues. CDR1 is MNHEY and CDR2 is SVGAGI in the germline V gene. The CDR3 here is CASRLDRQGKRAFF. The CDR3 DNA reads TGTGCCAGCAGACTAGACCGACAGGGGAAGCGAGCTTTCTTT.

The DNA of the CDR3 is TGTGCCAGCAGTGAGACTAGCGGGAGAATTGAGCAGTTCTTC. It codes for CASSETSGRIEQFF. This sequence joins TRBV27 and TRBJ2-1; 12 bases align to TRBD2. The CDR3 length is 14 residues. The germline V gene has CDR1 MNHEY and CDR2 SMNVEV (reference sequence). V trimming: 5 bases; J trimming: 9 bases; junction bases outside the gene matches: 5.

The J gene is TRBJ1-2, the V gene TRBV6-5; TRBD1 matches 7 bases. This CDR3 has 14 amino acids. Per the germline V gene, CDR1 is MNHEY and CDR2 is SVGAGI. V dropped 6 bases and J dropped 2; count of bases not matched to a gene: 6. The CDR3, as DNA: TGTGCCAGCAGACAGACAGGGCGAAACTATGGCTACACCTTC. Encoded protein: CASRQTGRNYGYTF.